This TCR beta chain was retrieved from a study of shared clonotypes between healthy human individuals. Only in-frame clones appear in the TCRdb table, and some are missing; sequencing was by immunoSEQ multiplex PCR. Of 650,000 to 750,000 clones in the sample, less than 80% are singletons; the top ten hold 1.8%. The sample holds many counts of this clone. At one boundary the junction diverges from the germline segment, which might be a read error. Germline loops: CDR1 GTSNPN, CDR2 SVGIG (reference sequence). There are 15 residues in the CDR3. CD4+ cells yielded CD45RA+ naive and CD45RA-negative memory subsets.

The sequencing sample was made of memory CD4+ T cells sorted from blood. This sample's subset: CD45RA-negative fraction. V usage is TRBV30 and J usage is TRBJ2-3; 12 bases are shared with TRBD2. The sequence came from a woman aged 25 to 45 in good health. Written as DNA, the CDR3 is TGTTCCTGTGCGACTAGCGGGAGTAGGACAGATACGCAGTATTTT. It specifies CSCATSGSRTDTQYF.